A single sample gave rise to the 20 T cell receptor beta chains below, sequenced in a study of shared clonotypes between healthy human individuals. The naive CD8 subset, CD45RO-negative cells positively selected for CCR7, excluded terminally differentiated effector memory CD45RA+ cells. Clones were sequenced by immunoSEQ multiplex PCR, and TCRdb holds only the in-frame ones, with some missing. The sample contains roughly 1,800,000 clones, about 94% of which appear only once. The sequenced sample consisted of naive CD8+ T cells sorted from blood. The receptor set was obtained from a man between 18 and 29 years old in good health.

The V call is TRBV5-4, the J call TRBJ2-1, with 10 bases identical to TRBD1. J gave up 10 bases and V 1 base, and 8 bases lay outside the gene matches. This CDR3 has 15 residues. CDR1 is SGHNT and CDR2 is YYREEE in the germline V gene (reference sequence). This chain's CDR3 is CASSLTGTGDTEQFF. DNA for the CDR3: TGTGCCAGCAGCTTGACCGGGACAGGGGACACGGAGCAGTTCTTC.

The CDR3: CASSFGTGGWGTDTQYF. The DNA of the CDR3 is TGTGCCAGCAGTTTTGGGACAGGGGGATGGGGGACAGATACGCAGTATTTT. The rearrangement joins TRBV28 to TRBJ2-3, with 11 bases fitting TRBD1. V shed 3 bases, J shed 3 bases, and the junction held 8 bases outside the gene matches. CDR3 size: 17 residues. Germline lookup yields CDR1 MDHEN and CDR2 SYDVKM.

The chain carries TRBV19 and TRBJ2-1; D possibly corresponds to TRBD1 (6 bases). Germline V gene data show CDR1 as LNHDA and CDR2 as SQIVND (reference sequence). The CDR3 totals 13 residues. V was shortened by 5 bases and J by 5 bases, with 10 bases between the two germline ends. The CDR3 sequence is CASSEDSHNEQFF. CDR3 DNA: TGTGCCAGTAGTGAGGACAGCCACAATGAGCAGTTCTTC.

The chain employs TRBV5-1 and TRBJ2-7; possibly TRBD1 for D (6 bases). The V end was cut by 0 bases, the J end by 3 bases, with 13 bases between. CDR1 and CDR2 from the germline V gene are SGHRS and YFSETQ. The CDR3 loop spans 15 amino acids. The CDR3 here is CASSLVSGENYEQYF. In DNA form, the CDR3 reads TGCGCCAGCAGCTTGGTTTCAGGGGAAAACTACGAGCAGTACTTC.

The chain employs TRBV7-9 and TRBJ2-7, with 12 bases matching TRBD2. V dropped 5 bases and J dropped 3; count of bases not matched to a gene: 8. This CDR3 spans 16 amino acids. Per the germline V gene, CDR1 is SEHNR and CDR2 is FQNEAQ (reference sequence). As DNA, the CDR3 is TGTGCCAGCAGCCCGACTAGCGGGAGTCAAGTCTACGAGCAGTACTTC. Residues: CASSPTSGSQVYEQYF.

The V call is TRBV5-4, the J call TRBJ1-1; tentatively, D is TRBD1 (6 bases). The ends were cut back, 0 bases at V and 3 bases at J, with 9 bases in the middle. Germline V gene sequence: CDR1 SGHNT, CDR2 YYREEE (reference sequence). The CDR3 loop spans 14 amino acids. CDR3 in amino acids: CASSLGGADTEAFF. The CDR3 DNA is TGTGCCAGCAGCTTGGGGGGGGCGGACACTGAAGCTTTCTTT.

The chain uses TRBV11-2 and TRBJ2-5; TRBD1 aligns across 7 bases. The CDR3 consists of 18 residues. Germline V gene data show CDR1 as SGHAT and CDR2 as FQNNGV. V trimming: 4 bases; J trimming: 5 bases; junction bases outside the gene matches: 19. The CDR3 DNA follows: TGTGCCAGCAGCTCGACCCGCCCGCCGCAGGGGGAATGGGAGACCCAGTACTTC. It is translated as CASSSTRPPQGEWETQYF.

The rearrangement joins TRBV5-6 to TRBJ1-2, with 11 bases identical to TRBD1. J gave up 6 bases and V 0 bases, and 1 base lay outside the gene matches. CDR1 and CDR2 from the germline V gene are SGHDT and YYEEEE. The CDR3 consists of 14 residues. The CDR3 loop reads CASSLGTGGNGYTF. The CDR3 bases are TGTGCCAGCAGCTTGGGGACAGGGGGCAATGGCTACACCTTC.

The chain is built from TRBV27 and TRBJ2-1, with TRBD2 as a possible D gene (7 bases). V dropped 5 bases and J dropped 9 bases, with 26 bases sitting between them. This CDR3 has 17 residues. Germline CDR1 reads MNHEY; CDR2 reads SMNVEV (reference sequence). The CDR3 spells CASSPLGGPSGPSEQFF. The CDR3 nucleotides are TGTGCCAGCAGTCCTTTGGGGGGGCCTTCAGGGCCAAGTGAGCAGTTCTTC.

CDR3 loop: CASSENAGTRPNTGELFF. The DNA for the CDR3 is TGTGCCAGCAGCGAAAACGCCGGGACTAGGCCGAACACCGGGGAGCTGTTTTTT. The rearrangement links TRBV9 to TRBJ2-2, with 8 bases identical to TRBD2. The ends lost 3 bases at V and 0 bases at J; junction bases unmatched: 10. Germline V gene data show CDR1 as SGDLS and CDR2 as YYNGEE. The CDR3 extends over 18 amino acids.

The rearrangement joins TRBV4-3 to TRBJ1-4, with D hard to call. Trimming took off 0 bases at V and 4 bases at J, with 18 bases between the two ends. Looked up from germline, CDR1 is LGHNA and CDR2 is YSLEER. This CDR3 contains 18 residues. The CDR3 nucleotides read TGCGCCAGCAGCCAAGATCGGTATGAAGGGCTTAATAATGAAAAACTGTTTTTT. Translated: CASSQDRYEGLNNEKLFF.

This sequence joins TRBV19 and TRBJ1-2; 10 bases fit TRBD1. The CDR3 contains 14 residues. Germline loops: CDR1 LNHDA, CDR2 SQIVND (reference sequence). The V gene end was trimmed by 6 bases and the J gene end by 5 bases; junction bases not matched to a gene: 6. CDR3 sequence reads: CASSPGTGEYGYTF. The DNA of the CDR3 is TGTGCCAGTAGCCCCGGGACAGGGGAATATGGCTACACCTTC.

This clone was seen just once. The CDR3 here is CASSFQGEGTQYF. CDR3 DNA: TGTGCCAGCAGCTTCCAGGGTGAGGGTACGCAGTATTTT. V is TRBV7-9 and J is TRBJ2-3; D tentatively fits TRBD1 or TRBD2 (5 bases each). This CDR3 comprises 13 residues. The V and J ends lost 3 bases and 8 bases respectively, with 12 bases between them. Looked up from germline, CDR1 is SEHNR and CDR2 is FQNEAQ (reference sequence).

As to this clone: Its ends do not fully match the called genes, so a read error is possible. The V and J genes are TRBV6-4 and TRBJ2-3, with 7 nucleotides matching TRBD2. In germline, CDR1 is MRHNA, CDR2 SNTAGT. The CDR3 extends over 15 amino acids. The CDR3 region has the DNA TGTGCCAGCAGTGACGGGACTACCTCCACAGATAGGCAGTATTTT. It translates to CASSDGTTSTDRQYF.

The genes are TRBV11-2 and TRBJ2-5, with D perhaps given as TRBD1 or TRBD2 (5 bases each). This CDR3 has 15 amino acids. The germline V and J ends were trimmed by 0 bases and 0 bases, with 8 bases remaining between them. Germline V gives CDR1 SGHAT, CDR2 FQNNGV. The CDR3, as DNA: TGTGCCAGCAGCTTAGAATGGGGGAACCAAGAGACCCAGTACTTC. This translates into CASSLEWGNQETQYF.

The rearrangement joins TRBV4-3 to TRBJ2-5, with D possibly being TRBD2 (5 bases). The CDR3 is made up of 16 amino acids. Trimming took 0 bases from V and 4 from J, leaving 15 bases between them. Germline CDR1 reads LGHNA; CDR2 reads YSLEER. The CDR3 region has the DNA TGCGCCAGCAGCCAAGATCCGTGGGATGCGGGAGAGACCCAGTACTTC. Encoded protein: CASSQDPWDAGETQYF.

The chain recombines TRBV9 with TRBJ2-3; 12 bases align to TRBD2. There are 17 residues in the CDR3. Germline V CDR1 and CDR2: SGDLS, YYNGEE. V shed 1 base, J shed 3 bases, and the junction held 6 bases outside the gene matches. The CDR3 is CASSVPLAGGQTDTQYF. The CDR3 DNA is TGTGCCAGCAGCGTACCCCTAGCGGGGGGGCAGACAGATACGCAGTATTTT.

CDR3 sequence (DNA): TGCGCCAGCAGCCCATCTAGCGGGAGTTGGGAAAACATTCAGTACTTC. Its protein is CASSPSSGSWENIQYF. The chain employs TRBV4-1 and TRBJ2-4; TRBD2 agrees at 10 bases. Looked up from germline, CDR1 is MGHRA and CDR2 is YSYEKL. The length of the CDR3 is 16 residues. V lost 4 bases to trimming and J lost 5 bases; unmatched junction nucleotides: 8.

Concerning this clone: The same CDR3 also results from other DNA sequences found in this sample. The J gene is TRBJ1-2, the V gene TRBV27; TRBD1 is a possible D gene (5 bases). This CDR3 contains 14 residues. V lost 2 bases and J lost 5, with 12 bases in between. The V gene's germline CDR1 is MNHEY and CDR2 SMNVEV (reference sequence). The CDR3 here is CASSLRGAGYGYTF. The CDR3 DNA reads as TGTGCCAGCAGTTTACGCGGGGCAGGATATGGCTACACCTTC.

The chain joins TRBV7-2 to TRBJ1-2; maybe TRBD1 (5 bases). Germline V gene data show CDR1 as SGHTA and CDR2 as FQGNSA. The CDR3 consists of 15 residues. Trimming took off 7 bases at V and 4 bases at J, with 19 bases between the two ends. This CDR3 is CASTWAGPNSYGYTF. The DNA for the CDR3 is TGTGCCAGCACCTGGGCGGGGCCGAATTCCTATGGCTACACCTTC.